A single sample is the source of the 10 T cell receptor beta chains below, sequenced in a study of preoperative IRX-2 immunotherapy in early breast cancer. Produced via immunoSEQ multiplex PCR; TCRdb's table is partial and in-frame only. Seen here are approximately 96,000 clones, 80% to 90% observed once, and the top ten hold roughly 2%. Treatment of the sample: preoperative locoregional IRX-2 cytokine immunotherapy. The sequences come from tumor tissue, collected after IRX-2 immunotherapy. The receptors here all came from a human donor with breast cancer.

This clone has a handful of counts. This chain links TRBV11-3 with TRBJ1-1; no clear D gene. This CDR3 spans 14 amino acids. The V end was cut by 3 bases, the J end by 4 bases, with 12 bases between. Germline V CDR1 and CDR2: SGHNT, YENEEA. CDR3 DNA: TGTGCCAGCAGCTTGGAACATGACACCACTGAAGCTTTCTTT. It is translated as CASSLEHDTTEAFF.

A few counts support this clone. CDR3 nucleotide sequence: TGTGCCCGCGGGCGGGGACAGGGCTACGAGCAGTACTTC. This codes for CARGRGQGYEQYF. The gene calls are TRBV30 and TRBJ2-7; 9 bases align to TRBD1. From germline, CDR1 is GTSNPN and CDR2 SVGIG (reference sequence). V trimming: 8 bases; J trimming: 3 bases; junction bases outside the gene matches: 8. The CDR3 spans 13 residues.

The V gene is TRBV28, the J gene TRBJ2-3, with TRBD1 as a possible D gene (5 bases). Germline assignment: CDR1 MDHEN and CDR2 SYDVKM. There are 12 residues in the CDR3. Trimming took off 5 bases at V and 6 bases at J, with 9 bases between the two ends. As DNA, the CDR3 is TGTGCCAGCAGTCTCAACAGGGATACGCAGTATTTT. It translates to CASSLNRDTQYF.

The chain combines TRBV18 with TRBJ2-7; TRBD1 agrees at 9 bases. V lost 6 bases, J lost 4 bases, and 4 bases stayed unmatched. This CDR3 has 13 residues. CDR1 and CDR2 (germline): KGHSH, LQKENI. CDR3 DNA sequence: TGTGCCAGCTCCCAGACAGGGGGGTACGAGCAGTACTTC. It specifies CASSQTGGYEQYF.

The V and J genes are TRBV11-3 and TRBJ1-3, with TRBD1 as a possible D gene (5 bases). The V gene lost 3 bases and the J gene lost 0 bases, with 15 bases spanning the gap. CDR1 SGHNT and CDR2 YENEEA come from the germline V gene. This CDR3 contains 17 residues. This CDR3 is CASSLVGGTPSGNTIYF. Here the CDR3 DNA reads TGTGCCAGCAGCTTGGTCGGGGGGACGCCCTCTGGAAACACCATATATTTT.

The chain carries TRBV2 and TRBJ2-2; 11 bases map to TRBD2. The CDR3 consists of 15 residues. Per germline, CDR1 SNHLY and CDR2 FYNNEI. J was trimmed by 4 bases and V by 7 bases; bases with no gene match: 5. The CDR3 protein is CASKLAGGPTGELFF. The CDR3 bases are TGTGCCAGCAAGCTAGCGGGGGGCCCCACCGGGGAGCTGTTTTTT.

The CDR3 coding sequence is TGTGCCAGCAGTCCCGCCTCTCTAGTCAAGGATGAGCAGTTCTTC. Translated: CASSPASLVKDEQFF. The chain couples TRBV6-8 to TRBJ2-1, with no clear D. Germline V CDR1 and CDR2: MNHGY, SAAAGT. The length of the CDR3 is 15 residues. V was clipped by 5 bases and J by 8 bases, with 19 bases between them.

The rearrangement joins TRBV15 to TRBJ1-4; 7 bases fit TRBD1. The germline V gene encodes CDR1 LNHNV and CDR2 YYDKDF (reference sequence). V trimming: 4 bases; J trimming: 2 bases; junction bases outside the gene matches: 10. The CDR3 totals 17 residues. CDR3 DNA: TGTGCCACCAGCACTGGGTCCTCAGGGGGGACTAATGAAAAACTGTTTTTT. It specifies CATSTGSSGGTNEKLFF.

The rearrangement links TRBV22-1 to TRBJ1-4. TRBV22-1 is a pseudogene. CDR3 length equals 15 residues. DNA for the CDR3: TGTGCCAGCAAGAGGGCCGGATTAACTAATGAAAAACTGTTTTTT. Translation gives CASKRAGLTNEKLFF.

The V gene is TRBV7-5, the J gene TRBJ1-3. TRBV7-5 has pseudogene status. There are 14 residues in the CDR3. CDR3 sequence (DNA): TGTGCCAGCAGCTTAGGGTTTAGTGGAAATACCATATATTTT. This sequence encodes CASSLGFSGNTIYF.